Here is one TCR beta chain with its context. No antigen is known for it. This entry belongs to a study of cytomegalovirus exposure and HLA in healthy donors. The donors formed part of the 120-subject validation cohort, distinct from the roughly 730-subject first cohort. CDR3 length: 13 residues. CDR1 and CDR2 (germline): SGHRS, YFSETQ. Trimming removed 3 bases from V and 4 bases from J, with 11 bases in between. Study-level points and caveats: For cytomegalovirus status, the classifier reportedly gave diagnoses with high specificity and sensitivity.

TCRdb keeps only in-frame clones here, not all; method: immunoSEQ multiplex PCR. The table shows about 260,000 clones, with about nine tenths occurring only once. The V call is TRBV5-1, the J call TRBJ2-7; D is unresolved. This TCR was sampled from a woman aged 30 to 39 in good health and CMV-seronegative. Sequencing was performed on PBMCs. In nucleotides, the CDR3 is TGCGCCAGCAGCTCAGGTTCGGAGTACGAGCAGTACTTC. It encodes CASSSGSEYEQYF.